This TCR beta chain was captured by sequencing in a study of cytotoxic CD8 clonotypes in ibrutinib-treated CLL. Study details: The cohort had around 10 relapsed/refractory and 15 treatment-naive patients, roughly 17 IGHV unmutated.

The protocol was immunoSEQ multiplex PCR, while the TCRdb copy is restricted to in-frame clones and leaves out a portion. Of 130,000 or so clones in the sample, 70% to 80% were seen once. The V end lost 5 bases, the J end lost 3 bases, and 14 bases lay between the germline ends. CDR3 size: 15 residues. Germline CDR1 MNHEY, CDR2 SVGAGI. The clonotype comes from a human donor with chronic lymphocytic leukemia. This sequence joins TRBV6-5 and TRBJ2-1; a possible D gene is TRBD2 (5 bases). The sample consisted of PBMCs, taken after 12 months of ibrutinib treatment. This chain's CDR3 is CASSVSGSDYNEQFF. The CDR3 DNA reads TGTGCCAGCAGTGTGTCGGGATCTGACTACAATGAGCAGTTCTTC.